These 30 T cell receptor beta chains originate from one sample sequenced in a study of blood T cell repertoires in COVID-19. Produced via immunoSEQ multiplex PCR; TCRdb's table is partial and in-frame only. The table records 310,000 or so clones, about nine tenths of them present only once. Sequenced material: peripheral blood. The source of these receptors is a man between 50 and 59 years old with active or convalescent COVID-19.

V and J are TRBV5-8 and TRBJ2-1, with D unclear. Germline CDR1 is SGHTS and CDR2 is YDEGEE. The germline V and J ends were trimmed by 4 bases and 0 bases, with 11 bases remaining between them. The CDR3 has 15 amino acids. The CDR3 loop reads CASSLRLGSYNEQFF. In DNA, the CDR3 is TGTGCCAGCAGCCTCAGACTCGGCTCCTACAATGAGCAGTTCTTC.

This chain links TRBV19 with TRBJ2-7; 9 nucleotides align to TRBD2. The CDR3 runs 14 residues. Germline values: CDR1 LNHDA, CDR2 SQIVND (reference sequence). V dropped 4 bases and J dropped 0; count of bases not matched to a gene: 1. The CDR3 loop is CASSTSGNSYEQYF. The CDR3 nucleotides read TGTGCCAGTAGTACTAGCGGGAACTCCTACGAGCAGTACTTC.

The chain is built from TRBV6-5 and TRBJ1-6; a possible D gene is TRBD1 (5 bases). Germline V gene data show CDR1 as MNHEY and CDR2 as SVGAGI. The CDR3 has 15 residues. With 2 bases removed from V and 11 bases from J, the gap between germline ends came to 16 bases. The CDR3 is CASSYGAGLGTPLHF. The DNA of the CDR3 is TGTGCCAGCAGTTACGGGGCAGGCCTAGGAACACCCCTCCACTTT.

The chain employs TRBV30 and TRBJ2-1; 9 positions agree with TRBD2. Germline lookup yields CDR1 GTSNPN and CDR2 SVGIG (reference sequence). V shed 6 bases and J 13 bases; nucleotides not matched to a gene: 10. The CDR3 spans 12 residues. CDR3 sequence: CACSQSGRHQFF. CDR3 in DNA: TGTGCCTGTAGTCAAAGCGGGAGGCATCAGTTCTTC. Full variable domain (remainder filled in from reference TRBV30 and TRBJ2-1): SQTIHQWPATLVQPVGSPLSLECTVEGTSNPNLYWYRQAAGRGLQLLFYSVGIGQISSEVPQNLSASRPQDRQFILSSKKLLLSDSGFYLCACSQSGRHQFFGPGTRLTVL.

This clone has a single count. V and J are TRBV28 and TRBJ1-5; D gene ambiguous. Germline CDR1 reads MDHEN; CDR2 reads SYDVKM. Trimming removed 7 bases at V and 3 bases at J, with 13 bases between. The CDR3 has 14 amino acids. The CDR3 loop is CASIRGYYNQPQHF. As DNA, the CDR3 is TGTGCCAGCATTCGAGGCTACTACAATCAGCCCCAGCATTTT.

The chain has TRBV18 and TRBJ2-7; tentatively, D is TRBD1 (9 bases). CDR1 and CDR2 from the germline V gene are KGHSH and LQKENI. CDR3 length: 15 amino acids. V was clipped by 4 bases and J by 1 base, with 14 bases between them. CDR3 DNA sequence: TGTGCCAGCTCACTAGCGGGACAGGGTTCCTACGAGCAGTACTTC. Translation: CASSLAGQGSYEQYF.

The rearrangement links TRBV4-1 to TRBJ2-2; D is undetermined. V shed 5 bases and J shed 7 bases, with 17 bases lying between them. Per germline, CDR1 MGHRA and CDR2 YSYEKL. The CDR3 is 15 amino acids. CDR3 sequence (DNA): TGCGCCAGCAGCGAATACCCGGAGCAGTACGGGGAGCTGTTTTTT. It is translated as CASSEYPEQYGELFF.

The chain carries TRBV30 and TRBJ1-2, with unresolved D. CDR3 size: 11 residues. Trimming took 1 base from V and 8 from J, leaving 8 bases between them. Germline V gene data show CDR1 as GTSNPN and CDR2 as SVGIG (reference sequence). In DNA, the CDR3 is TGTGCCTGGAGTGCTCCCCTAGGCTACACCTTC. As protein: CAWSAPLGYTF. Looking up the rest from reference TRBV30 and TRBJ1-2 gives the full variable domain: SQTIHQWPATLVQPVGSPLSLECTVEGTSNPNLYWYRQAAGRGLQLLFYSVGIGQISSEVPQNLSASRPQDRQFILSSKKLLLSDSGFYLCAWSAPLGYTFGSGTRLTVV.

This clone was picked up one time. The rearrangement uses TRBV29-1 and TRBJ1-1; a possible D gene is TRBD1 (5 bases). V lost 4 bases, J lost 10 bases, and 19 bases lay in between. Germline V gene sequence: CDR1 SQVTM, CDR2 ANQGSEA. The CDR3 is 13 residues long. The CDR3 sequence: CSVGEGAIIGAFF. The CDR3 nucleotides are TGCAGCGTTGGTGAAGGGGCAATAATAGGAGCTTTCTTT.

The rearrangement uses TRBV6-6 and TRBJ2-2, with D possibly TRBD2 on 5 matching bases. V was clipped by 6 bases and J by 2 bases, with 10 bases between them. CDR1 and CDR2 (germline): MNHNY, SVGAGI (reference sequence). The CDR3 is 14 amino acids. The CDR3 here is CASRWTQNTGELFF. The CDR3 nucleotides are TGTGCCAGCAGGTGGACTCAAAACACCGGGGAGCTGTTTTTT.

The chain has TRBV2 and TRBJ2-5; 9 positions match TRBD1. CDR3 length equals 14 residues. From germline, CDR1 is SNHLY and CDR2 FYNNEI. The ends lost 6 bases at V and 1 base at J; junction bases unmatched: 3. This CDR3 reads CASRMDRGQETQYF. The DNA of the CDR3 is TGTGCCAGCAGAATGGACAGGGGCCAAGAGACCCAGTACTTC.

CDR3 region: CASPTGYYGYTF. DNA for the CDR3: TGTGCCTCGCCCACAGGGTACTATGGCTACACCTTC. This chain joins TRBV30 and TRBJ1-2; possible D gene TRBD1, 6 bases. Germline V CDR1 and CDR2: GTSNPN, SVGIG (reference sequence). V was pared by 7 bases and J by 3 bases, with 12 bases between. The CDR3 runs to 12 residues.

The chain carries TRBV28 and TRBJ1-2, with 9 bases identical to TRBD1. Germline assignment: CDR1 MDHEN and CDR2 SYDVKM. The J segment lost 11 bases and the V segment lost 7 bases, leaving 8 bases of the junction unmatched. CDR3 length equals 12 residues. CDR3 in DNA: TGTGCCAGCACCACGACAGGGGGAAGTTACACCTTC. Its protein product is CASTTTGGSYTF.

The chain uses TRBV28 and TRBJ2-1; 8 bases fit TRBD1. Germline CDR1 reads MDHEN; CDR2 reads SYDVKM. CDR3 length: 16 amino acids. Trimming cost V 5 bases and J 6 bases; bases outside gene matches: 12. In DNA, the CDR3 is TGTGCCAGCAGTCCGAACGGACAGGGTCAAGGCAATGAGCAGTTCTTC. Translating it yields CASSPNGQGQGNEQFF.

J is TRBJ1-2 and V is TRBV5-1; 11 positions agree with TRBD1. The J segment lost 8 bases and the V segment lost 3 bases, leaving 6 bases of the junction unmatched. This CDR3 contains 14 residues. Germline loops: CDR1 SGHRS, CDR2 YFSETQ. The CDR3 coding sequence is TGCGCCAGCAGCTCCGGGACAGGGGGTTTCGGCTACACCTTC. Translating it yields CASSSGTGGFGYTF. The whole variable domain, remainder taken from reference TRBV5-1 and TRBJ1-2, is KAGVTQTPRYLIKTRGQQVTLSCSPISGHRSVSWYQQTPGQGLQFLFEYFSETQRNKGNFPGRFSGRQFSNSRSEMNVSTLELGDSALYLCASSSGTGGFGYTFGSGTRLTVV.

This clone was seen just once. The chain is built from TRBV10-2 and TRBJ1-2; D possibly corresponds to TRBD1 (5 bases). Trimming shortened V by 6 bases and J by 8 bases, and 19 bases separated the two germline ends. The CDR3 covers 14 residues. Germline assignment: CDR1 WSHSY and CDR2 SAAADI. CDR3 coding DNA: TGCGCCAGCAGGCCTGGGGCGACCTCCCACGGCTACACCTTC. Its translation is CASRPGATSHGYTF.

This chain connects TRBV7-2 to TRBJ1-3; no clear D gene. This CDR3 region has 15 residues. Germline V gives CDR1 SGHTA, CDR2 FQGNSA. Trimming shortened V by 5 bases and J by 0 bases, and 11 bases separated the two germline ends. CDR3 nucleotides: TGTGCCAGCAGCCTGCAGGTCGTCTCTGGAAACACCATATATTTT. Amino acids: CASSLQVVSGNTIYF.

The genes are TRBV6-5 and TRBJ1-5; no definite D call. The CDR3 sequence is 13 residues long. V gave up 6 bases and J gave up 6 bases, with 12 bases separating them. The germline V gene has CDR1 MNHEY and CDR2 SVGAGI. CDR3 amino acids: CASRAGLSQPQHF. The CDR3 DNA follows: TGTGCCAGCAGGGCAGGTCTGAGTCAGCCCCAGCATTTT.

The V gene is TRBV6-1, the J gene TRBJ2-7; unclear D gene. Trimming took 0 bases from V and 6 from J, leaving 6 bases between them. Germline values: CDR1 MNHNS, CDR2 SASEGT. The CDR3 contains 12 residues. The CDR3 here is CASSEARSEQYF. CDR3 bases: TGTGCCAGCAGTGAAGCGCGAAGCGAGCAGTACTTC.

The rearrangement joins TRBV18 to TRBJ2-1; D ambiguous. CDR3 length equals 14 residues. The germline V gene encodes CDR1 KGHSH and CDR2 LQKENI. Trimming took 6 bases from V and 4 from J, leaving 13 bases between them. CDR3 region: CASSPDGEYNEQFF. DNA of the CDR3: TGTGCCAGCTCGCCAGACGGAGAGTACAATGAGCAGTTCTTC.

This chain's CDR3 is CASSDLAGGPGDTQYF. The CDR3 DNA reads as TGTGCCAGCAGTGACCTAGCGGGAGGGCCCGGAGATACGCAGTATTTT. The chain links TRBV2 to TRBJ2-3; 12 bases fit TRBD2. The CDR3 totals 16 residues. From germline, CDR1 is SNHLY and CDR2 FYNNEI. Trimming at V came to 3 bases and at J to 5 bases, leaving 6 bases not matched to a gene. Full variable domain (outside the CDR3, taken from reference TRBV2 and TRBJ2-3): EPEVTQTPSHQVTQMGQEVILRCVPISNHLYFYWYRQILGQKVEFLVSFYNNEISEKSEIFDDQFSVERPDGSNFTLKIRSTKLEDSAMYFCASSDLAGGPGDTQYFGPGTRLTVL.

The J gene is TRBJ1-4, the V gene TRBV19; D unclear. Trimming left V 6 bases short and J 8 bases short, with 13 bases between. The germline CDR1 and CDR2 sequences are LNHDA and SQIVND (reference sequence). There are 13 residues in the CDR3. CDR3 residues: CASRDSAGEKLFF. The CDR3 nucleotides read TGTGCCAGTAGGGACTCGGCGGGGGAAAAACTGTTTTTT.

The chain joins TRBV9 to TRBJ2-7; D unresolved. The germline CDR1 and CDR2 sequences are SGDLS and YYNGEE. CDR3 length: 15 amino acids. With 3 bases removed from V and 4 bases from J, the gap between germline ends came to 17 bases. CDR3 nucleotides: TGTGCCAGCAGCGCCGGAGAGGTTGATCCGTACGAGCAGTACTTC. The encoded protein is CASSAGEVDPYEQYF.

This clone was picked up one time. V usage is TRBV4-2 and J usage is TRBJ2-3; 12 positions match TRBD2. The CDR3 has 16 amino acids. V lost 1 base to trimming and J lost 4 bases; unmatched junction nucleotides: 3. The germline CDR1 and CDR2 sequences are LGHNA and YNFKEQ. CDR3 bases: TGTGCCAGCAGCCAAGTACTAGCGGGAGGAGCAGATACGCAGTATTTT. Translated, it gives CASSQVLAGGADTQYF.

The chain uses TRBV5-6 and TRBJ1-6; weak D call: TRBD1 (5 bases). Trimming left V 2 bases short and J 1 base short, with 7 bases between. Germline lookup yields CDR1 SGHDT and CDR2 YYEEEE. This CDR3 has 15 amino acids. The CDR3 loop is CASSFGTSYNSPLHF. CDR3 sequence (DNA): TGTGCCAGCAGCTTCGGGACTTCCTATAATTCACCCCTCCACTTT.

The rearrangement uses TRBV28 and TRBJ1-5, with a weak D call TRBD1 (5 bases). Trimming shortened V by 5 bases and J by 5 bases, and 13 bases separated the two germline ends. Germline V gene sequence: CDR1 MDHEN, CDR2 SYDVKM. The CDR3 has 14 residues. The CDR3 sequence is CASSEYSRDQPQHF. The CDR3 DNA reads as TGTGCCAGCAGTGAGTACTCCAGGGATCAGCCCCAGCATTTT.

The chain combines TRBV6-2 or TRBV6-3 with TRBJ2-2; no firm D call. CDR1 MNHEY and CDR2 SVGEGT come from the germline V gene. The CDR3 runs 15 residues. The V end was cut by 5 bases, the J end by 6 bases, with 16 bases between. CDR3 nucleotides: TGTGCCAGCAGTACCTCGACTGGCTTCGCCGGGGAGCTGTTTTTT. Protein: CASSTSTGFAGELFF.

Only a few counts were recorded for this clone. The genes are TRBV10-3 and TRBJ1-2, with D possibly being TRBD1 (6 bases). Germline CDR1 reads ENHRY; CDR2 reads SYGVKD. Deletions cut 3 bases from V and 2 bases from J, with 7 bases between. The CDR3 is 13 residues long. CDR3 loop: CAISEDRNYGYTF. CDR3 nucleotides: TGTGCCATCAGTGAAGACAGGAACTATGGCTACACCTTC.

This chain joins TRBV6-2 or TRBV6-3 and TRBJ2-5; a possible D gene is TRBD1 (6 bases). The CDR3 loop spans 17 amino acids. Germline-derived CDR1 and CDR2 are MNHEY and SVGEGT. V was trimmed by 5 bases and J by 4 bases, leaving 23 bases between them. In DNA, the CDR3 is TGTGCCAGCAGTAAGGGGATCATGGCAGGGGACACAGAGACCCAGTACTTC. It specifies CASSKGIMAGDTETQYF.

The V gene is TRBV7-2, the J gene TRBJ2-3; 9 bases align to TRBD2. Germline CDR1 SGHTA, CDR2 FQGNSA. The CDR3 sequence is 14 residues long. J was trimmed by 1 base and V by 8 bases; bases with no gene match: 4. This chain's CDR3 is CASASGVGTDTQYF. CDR3 sequence (DNA): TGTGCCAGCGCTAGCGGGGTCGGCACAGATACGCAGTATTTT.